This TCR beta chain stems from a study of sequential checkpoint blockade in melanoma. Across the study: First-line arms were nivolumab then ipilimumab, or the reverse, randomized 1:1.

Specified treatment: randomized to nivolumab then ipilimumab (arm A) or the reverse (arm B). None of the patients previously received DNA-damaging chemotherapy. Repertoires were generated with immunoSEQ multiplex PCR, while TCRdb's copy carries only in-frame clones and drops some. This table has under 20,000 clones, 65% to 85% appearing once. Findings of the study overall: Pretreatment TIL clonality tracked with response in the nivolumab-first arm.

As to this clone: Its antigen is unknown.

Per the germline V gene, CDR1 is SGHNT and CDR2 is YENEEA. V was clipped by 5 bases and J by 3 bases, with 14 bases between them. The CDR3 extends over 15 amino acids. This specimen was tumor tissue (inferred from file names), taken from a patient given nivolumab and ipilimumab in sequence. The chain couples TRBV11-3 to TRBJ1-5; D might be TRBD1 (6 bases). The TCR originated in a human donor with melanoma. CDR3 sequence reads: CASSLGGGPNQPQHF. The CDR3 DNA reads as TGTGCCAGCAGCCTCGGAGGGGGTCCCAATCAGCCCCAGCATTTT.